A single sample gave rise to the 10 T cell receptor beta chains below, sequenced in a study of Ad26.COV2.S vaccination and SARS-CoV-2 variants. As for treatment: roughly 19 received Ad26.COV2.S at low or high dose, single or two shots; roughly 5 received placebo; per-sample allocation not given. After the first vaccine or placebo injection, samples were drawn on day 63. Clones were sequenced by immunoSEQ multiplex PCR, and TCRdb holds only the in-frame ones, with some missing. The repertoire has 400,000 to 450,000 clones, 92% of them found once; the top ten carry about 1.6%. The sequencing here drew on peripheral blood, taken in a trial of Ad26.COV2.S vaccine versus placebo. These receptors were collected from a person between 18 and 60 years old who received the Ad26.COV2.S COVID-19 vaccine or a placebo.

The chain recombines TRBV5-6 with TRBJ2-7; tentative D call: TRBD2 (5 bases). CDR1 and CDR2 (germline): SGHDT, YYEEEE. V lost 6 bases and J 6 bases, leaving 10 bases between the germline ends. This CDR3 is 11 amino acids long. CDR3: CASMAGAEQYF. In DNA form, the CDR3 reads TGTGCCAGCATGGCGGGTGCCGAGCAGTACTTC.

Here the CDR3 DNA reads TGTGCCAGCTCACCACTTGGGCGGAAACTCCCTGGAAACACCATATATTTT. Its translation: CASSPLGRKLPGNTIYF. The chain employs TRBV18 and TRBJ1-3; D is unclear. CDR3 length: 17 residues. V lost 1 base, J lost 2 bases, and 15 bases lay in between. Germline CDR1 is KGHSH and CDR2 is LQKENI. Filled out from reference TRBV18 and TRBJ1-3, the complete variable domain reads NAGVMQNPRHLVRRRGQEARLRCSPMKGHSHVYWYRQLPEEGLKFMVYLQKENIIDESGMPKERFSAEFPKEGPSILRIQQVVRGDSAAYFCASSPLGRKLPGNTIYFGEGSWLTVV.

In DNA, the CDR3 is TGTGCCAGCTCACCGACAGGCAACTATGGCTACACCTTC. Protein product: CASSPTGNYGYTF. The chain couples TRBV18 to TRBJ1-2; D may be TRBD1 (6 bases). CDR1 KGHSH and CDR2 LQKENI come from the germline V gene. V shed 3 bases and J shed 2 bases, with 7 bases lying between them. This CDR3 region has 13 residues.

This chain links TRBV27 with TRBJ1-1, with unresolved D. Trimming took off 1 base at V and 11 bases at J, with 17 bases between the two ends. CDR1 MNHEY and CDR2 SMNVEV come from the germline V gene (reference sequence). The length of the CDR3 is 14 residues. CDR3 loop: CASSLYLTRAEAFF. DNA for the CDR3: TGTGCCAGCAGTTTATACCTAACAAGGGCGGAGGCTTTCTTT.

This clone was found once. The rearrangement uses TRBV28 and TRBJ1-5; D remains unclear. This CDR3 spans 16 amino acids. Trimming left V 0 bases short and J 0 bases short, with 9 bases between. Germline V gene data show CDR1 as MDHEN and CDR2 as SYDVKM. The CDR3 sequence is CASSLWGNYSNQPQHF. The DNA for the CDR3 is TGTGCCAGCAGTTTATGGGGGAATTATAGCAATCAGCCCCAGCATTTT.

This sequence joins TRBV11-2 and TRBJ1-4, with D perhaps TRBD1 (5 bases). This CDR3 contains 14 residues. Trimming shortened V by 4 bases and J by 2 bases, and 8 bases separated the two germline ends. Germline-derived CDR1 and CDR2 are SGHAT and FQNNGV. In DNA form, the CDR3 reads TGTGCCAGCAGCTGGGACGCGACTAATGAAAAACTGTTTTTT. It is translated as CASSWDATNEKLFF. Looking up the rest from reference TRBV11-2 and TRBJ1-4 gives the full variable domain: EAGVAQSPRYKIIEKRQSVAFWCNPISGHATLYWYQQILGQGPKLLIQFQNNGVVDDSQLPKDRFSAERLKGVDSTLKIQPAKLEDSAVYLCASSWDATNEKLFFGSGTQLSVL.

The chain employs TRBV9 and TRBJ2-3; maybe TRBD1 (5 bases). Trimming left V 3 bases short and J 4 bases short, with 12 bases between. Germline V lookup: CDR1 SGDLS, CDR2 YYNGEE. CDR3 length: 14 residues. The CDR3 nucleotides are TGTGCCAGCAGCGGACAAGGGGCCGCAGATACGCAGTATTTT. Protein sequence: CASSGQGAADTQYF.

Only one count was recorded for this clone. The rearrangement joins TRBV19 to TRBJ2-7; D tentatively reads TRBD1 or TRBD2 (5 bases each). This CDR3 has 14 residues. The V gene's germline CDR1 is LNHDA and CDR2 SQIVND (reference sequence). V was cut by 7 bases and J by 6 bases, with 19 bases left in between. In DNA form, the CDR3 reads TGTGCCAGTACCCTTACTTATCAGGGACGCGAGCAGTACTTC. Its protein product is CASTLTYQGREQYF.

The chain combines TRBV19 with TRBJ1-1; a weak D match, TRBD1 (6 bases). CDR3 length: 17 amino acids. CDR1 is LNHDA, CDR2 SQIVND, per germline (reference sequence). V was shortened by 4 bases and J by 1 base, with 19 bases between the two germline ends. The CDR3 protein is CASSTGEALQGNTEAFF. CDR3 in DNA: TGTGCCAGTAGTACCGGTGAGGCCCTACAGGGGAACACTGAAGCTTTCTTT.

This CDR3 is CASSSTVWDPSGGYTF. The CDR3 bases are TGTGCCAGCAGCTCCACTGTTTGGGATCCAAGTGGTGGCTACACCTTC. The gene calls are TRBV7-8 and TRBJ1-2; D remains ambiguous. The CDR3 has 16 residues. With 4 bases removed from V and 7 bases from J, the gap between germline ends came to 22 bases. CDR1 SGHVS and CDR2 FQNEAQ come from the germline V gene.